The entry that follows covers one T cell receptor beta chain sequence. From the 5' RACE reads, TCRdb lists one entry per CDR3 protein and no DNA. The sample table sets out about 300,000 distinct CDR3 sequences. This sample is part of a study of monozygotic twins with inflammatory bowel disease. Germline loops: CDR1 SGHTA, CDR2 FQGNSA. The CDR3 totals 14 residues. The TCR sequence derives from a human donor with ulcerative colitis or Crohn's disease, or a healthy co-twin of an affected twin (not recorded which). The chain recombines TRBV7-2 with TRBJ2-5; TCRdb's D gene call, TRBD2, goes unchecked for lack of DNA. Sequencing input: blood. This CDR3 reads CASSPFGRGETQYF.